Reported below is one T cell receptor (beta chain). The record originates from a study of blood T cell repertoires in COVID-19. Study in general: Italy, Spain and the United States were the sources of the convalescent and acute COVID-19 samples. PBMCs, B-cell-depleted T cells, or T cells were the source of the cDNA or gDNA that made up the material.

Original methodology: Reference gene primer amplification yielded estimated nucleated cell counts. Sequencing was performed with immunoSEQ multiplex PCR; in TCRdb, only in-frame clones are kept and a portion is missing. V and J calls and clone size are those listed in that table; D and trimming were worked out from the DNA. This table has some 200,000 clones, about 85% appearing once. Germline V gene sequence: CDR1 SGHNT, CDR2 YYREEE (reference sequence). This CDR3 region has 16 residues. V lost 6 bases, J lost 7 bases, and 23 bases lay in between. The sequence derives from a woman between 18 and 30 years old who had recovered from COVID-19. The chain combines TRBV5-4 with TRBJ2-1; D possibly corresponds to TRBD2 (6 bases). Sample: peripheral blood. This CDR3 reads CASTRDGFAGRNEQFF. The CDR3 DNA reads as TGTGCCAGCACCCGGGACGGATTTGCGGGGAGGAATGAGCAGTTCTTC. The whole variable domain, filled in from reference TRBV5-4 and TRBJ2-1, reads ETGVTQSPTHLIKTRGQQVTLRCSSQSGHNTVSWYQQALGQGPQFIFQYYREEENGRGNFPPRFSGLQFPNYSSELNVNALELDDSALYLCASTRDGFAGRNEQFFGPGTRLTVL.